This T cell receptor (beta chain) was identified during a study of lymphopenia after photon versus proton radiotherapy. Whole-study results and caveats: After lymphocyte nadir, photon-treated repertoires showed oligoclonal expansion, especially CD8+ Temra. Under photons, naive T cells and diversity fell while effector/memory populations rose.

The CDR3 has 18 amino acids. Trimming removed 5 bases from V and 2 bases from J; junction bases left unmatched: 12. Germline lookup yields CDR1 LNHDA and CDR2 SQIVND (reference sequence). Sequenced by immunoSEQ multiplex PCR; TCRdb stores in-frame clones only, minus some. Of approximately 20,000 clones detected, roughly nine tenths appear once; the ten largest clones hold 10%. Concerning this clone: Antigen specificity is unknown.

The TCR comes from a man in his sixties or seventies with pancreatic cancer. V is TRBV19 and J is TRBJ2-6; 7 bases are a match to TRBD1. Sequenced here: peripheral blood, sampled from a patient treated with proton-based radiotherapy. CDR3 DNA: TGTGCCAGTAGTCCCTACAGAAACAGGGGCACTGGGGCCAACGTCCTGACTTTC. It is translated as CASSPYRNRGTGANVLTF.